Following are 23 T cell receptor beta chains from one sample sequenced in a study of technical replicates of blood from four donors (dated by TCRdb to 2016 to 2017). The library relied on the immunoSEQ multiplex PCR assay. Here the immuneACCESS table is served through TCRdb, limited to in-frame sequences with V and J called. Missing clones are a known gap in these copies; in checked studies unresolved V genes cover under half, and the rest lacks a known reason. The sample data list approximately 76,000 clones, and about 91% of these were observed just once. The ten largest make up around 0.24% of the sample. Sequences were obtained from T cells isolated from PBMCs. The receptor source for this set is a human donor in good health.

The chain joins TRBV27 to TRBJ2-1; 8 nucleotides align to TRBD1. This CDR3 has 15 amino acids. The V gene's germline CDR1 is MNHEY and CDR2 SMNVEV (reference sequence). V lost 6 bases, J lost 11 bases, and 15 bases stayed unmatched. CDR3 sequence: CASSRTGGTTNQQFF. Written as DNA, the CDR3 is TGTGCCAGCAGCCGAACAGGGGGAACGACAAATCAGCAGTTCTTC.

In its sample, this clone was seen once. V and J are TRBV28 and TRBJ1-5, with 7 bases fitting TRBD1. Germline CDR1 and CDR2: MDHEN and SYDVKM. Unmatched junction bases numbered 6, after V lost 4 bases and J lost 3 bases. This CDR3 is 15 amino acids long. The DNA for the CDR3 is TGTGCCAGCAGTTCCTCGGGACAGCCCAATCAGCCCCAGCATTTT. The encoded protein is CASSSSGQPNQPQHF.

The rearrangement joins TRBV4-1 to TRBJ2-5; the match to TRBD2 covers 9 bases. The CDR3 extends over 16 amino acids. CDR1 and CDR2 (germline): MGHRA, YSYEKL. Trimming took 2 bases from V and 4 from J; bases not matched to a gene: 8. The CDR3 DNA is TGCGCCAGCAGCCAATCCGCTAGCGGGGTCGGAGAGACCCAGTACTTC. This gives the protein CASSQSASGVGETQYF.

This clone appeared a single time. This sequence joins TRBV11-3 and TRBJ2-3, with 14 bases identical to TRBD2. With 7 bases clipped from V and 3 bases from J, the junction kept 9 bases outside the gene matches. CDR1 and CDR2 from the germline V gene are SGHNT and YENEEA. The CDR3 totals 17 residues. The CDR3 sequence: CASTGSGTSGRTDTQYF. The DNA of the CDR3 is TGTGCCAGCACCGGATCCGGGACTAGCGGGAGAACAGATACGCAGTATTTT.

The CDR3 DNA sequence: TGTGCCAGCAGACCCTTCGGGGAACTCTATGGCTACACCTTC. This translates into CASRPFGELYGYTF. The chain links TRBV7-2 to TRBJ1-2; D call uncertain. This CDR3 comprises 14 residues. Germline V gene lookup returns CDR1 SGHTA and CDR2 FQGNSA. Trimming shortened V by 6 bases and J by 4 bases, and 15 bases separated the two germline ends.

This clone has only a few counts. This chain links TRBV5-5 with TRBJ1-1, with D tentatively TRBD1 (5 bases). The CDR3 covers 17 residues. The germline CDR1 and CDR2 sequences are SGHKS and YYEKEE (reference sequence). V was cut by 7 bases and J by 1 base, with 23 bases left in between. This CDR3 is CASRPPGGDTRNTEAFF. The CDR3 bases are TGTGCCAGCCGCCCACCGGGAGGGGATACGAGGAACACTGAAGCTTTCTTT.

DNA of the CDR3: TGTGCCAGCACCTGGACAGGGACTAATGAAAAACTGTTTTTT. Protein: CASTWTGTNEKLFF. The V gene is TRBV28, the J gene TRBJ1-4; TRBD1 matches 8 bases. Per the germline V gene, CDR1 is MDHEN and CDR2 is SYDVKM. Trimming removed 7 bases from V and 2 bases from J; junction bases left unmatched: 3. This CDR3 contains 14 residues. Together with reference TRBV28 and TRBJ1-4, the CDR3 gives the full variable domain: DVKVTQSSRYLVKRTGEKVFLECVQDMDHENMFWYRQDPGLGLRLIYFSYDVKMKEKGDIPEGYSVSREKKERFSLILESASTNQTSMYLCASTWTGTNEKLFFGSGTQLSVL.

J is TRBJ1-3 and V is TRBV6-5, with D unresolved. The ends were cut back, 2 bases at V and 3 bases at J, with 11 bases in the middle. Germline V lookup: CDR1 MNHEY, CDR2 SVGAGI. The length of the CDR3 is 15 residues. CDR3 loop: CASSYGVGGGNTIYF. The CDR3 region has the DNA TGTGCCAGCAGTTACGGGGTGGGAGGTGGAAACACCATATATTTT.

The V and J genes are TRBV6-5 and TRBJ1-2, with 9 positions matching TRBD1. V shed 6 bases and J 8 bases; nucleotides not matched to a gene: 4. Germline values: CDR1 MNHEY, CDR2 SVGAGI. The CDR3 runs to 12 residues. CDR3 nucleotides: TGTGCCAGCAGGGGGACAGGGTACGGCTACACCTTC. It translates to CASRGTGYGYTF.

This chain uses TRBV23-1 with TRBJ2-2, with 8 bases lining up with TRBD1. TRBV23-1 is marked as an open reading frame, function uncertain. CDR3 length: 15 residues. The J segment lost 7 bases and the V segment lost 4 bases, leaving 8 bases of the junction unmatched. The CDR3 DNA sequence: TGCGCCAGCAGTCGTCGGACAGGGTGGAACGGGGAGCTGTTTTTT. Its protein is CASSRRTGWNGELFF.

The CDR3 spells CASRRLRTGYEQYF. CDR3 nucleotide sequence: TGTGCCAGCAGACGCCTAAGAACAGGGTACGAGCAGTACTTC. The V gene is TRBV28, the J gene TRBJ2-7; TRBD1 is a possible D gene (6 bases). Trimming took off 6 bases at V and 4 bases at J, with 16 bases between the two ends. Germline V gene data show CDR1 as MDHEN and CDR2 as SYDVKM. The CDR3 spans 14 residues. The full variable domain, its missing parts supplied by reference TRBV28 and TRBJ2-7, is DVKVTQSSRYLVKRTGEKVFLECVQDMDHENMFWYRQDPGLGLRLIYFSYDVKMKEKGDIPEGYSVSREKKERFSLILESASTNQTSMYLCASRRLRTGYEQYFGPGTRLTVT.

The chain combines TRBV11-3 with TRBJ1-2; the match to TRBD1 covers 7 bases. Looked up from germline, CDR1 is SGHNT and CDR2 is YENEEA. Losses at the gene ends were 6 bases for V and 8 bases for J; bases not matched to a gene: 12. CDR3 length: 14 residues. CDR3 bases: TGTGCCAGCAGAGAACAGGGGCGGAGAAAGGGCTACACCTTC. The encoded protein is CASREQGRRKGYTF.

This clone was observed once. The V and J genes are TRBV28 and TRBJ1-2; 9 nucleotides align to TRBD1. Per germline, CDR1 MDHEN and CDR2 SYDVKM. This CDR3 comprises 16 residues. V gave up 2 bases and J gave up 4 bases; unmatched junction bases: 8. CDR3 residues: CASSLPPGTGSYGYTF. In DNA form, the CDR3 reads TGTGCCAGCAGTTTACCCCCCGGGACAGGGAGCTATGGCTACACCTTC.

This chain uses TRBV9 with TRBJ2-1; 10 bases map to TRBD2. The CDR3 sequence is 15 residues long. V dropped 0 bases and J dropped 8; count of bases not matched to a gene: 5. Germline lookup yields CDR1 SGDLS and CDR2 YYNGEE. CDR3 loop: CASSVALAGFYEQFF. CDR3 nucleotide sequence: TGTGCCAGCAGCGTAGCACTAGCGGGGTTTTATGAGCAGTTCTTC. The full variable domain, its missing parts supplied by reference TRBV9 and TRBJ2-1, is DSGVTQTPKHLITATGQRVTLRCSPRSGDLSVYWYQQSLDQGLQFLIQYYNGEERAKGNILERFSAQQFPDLHSELNLSSLELGDSALYFCASSVALAGFYEQFFGPGTRLTVL.

In DNA, the CDR3 is TGTGCCAGCAGTGGGGACTTTCTCACCTACGAGCAGTACTTC. Translated: CASSGDFLTYEQYF. The J gene is TRBJ2-7, the V gene TRBV2; a possible D gene is TRBD2 (6 bases). V was shortened by 4 bases and J by 2 bases, with 12 bases between the two germline ends. This CDR3 region has 14 residues. Per the germline V gene, CDR1 is SNHLY and CDR2 is FYNNEI.

This clone has a single count. The chain links TRBV6-1 to TRBJ2-7; weak D call: TRBD1 (5 bases). CDR3 length: 15 residues. Germline lookup yields CDR1 MNHNS and CDR2 SASEGT. V was shortened by 10 bases and J by 3 bases, with 22 bases between the two germline ends. The CDR3 protein is CATPPPGRQIYEQYF. The CDR3 DNA follows: TGTGCCACCCCTCCCCCCGGTAGACAGATCTACGAGCAGTACTTC.

This clone was seen just once. The CDR3 sequence: CASSIAGDTDTQYF. CDR3 nucleotide sequence: TGCGCCAGCAGCATAGCGGGGGACACAGATACGCAGTATTTT. This chain connects TRBV5-1 to TRBJ2-3; 9 bases match TRBD2. V was clipped by 4 bases and J by 2 bases; unmatched bases: 2. Per germline, CDR1 SGHRS and CDR2 YFSETQ. The CDR3 spans 14 residues.

The chain is built from TRBV7-3 and TRBJ1-2; TRBD1 might be the D (6 bases). The CDR3 is 13 residues long. The V end lost 4 bases, the J end lost 5 bases, and 11 bases lay between the germline ends. Germline V gene data show CDR1 as SGHTA and CDR2 as FQGTGA. CDR3 nucleotide sequence: TGTGCCAGCAGCTCCGGACAGAATTATGGCTACACCTTC. This codes for CASSSGQNYGYTF.

This chain joins TRBV15 and TRBJ1-1; D possibly corresponds to TRBD1 (5 bases). The CDR3 is 16 residues long. Trimming took off 1 base at V and 5 bases at J, with 17 bases between the two ends. The germline V gene has CDR1 LNHNV and CDR2 YYDKDF (reference sequence). The CDR3 DNA is TGTGCCACCAGCAGAGTACCGGGCAGGGTGGGAACTGAAGCTTTCTTT. Its protein is CATSRVPGRVGTEAFF.

The chain couples TRBV6-5 to TRBJ1-5, with D tentatively TRBD1 (6 bases). Per germline, CDR1 MNHEY and CDR2 SVGAGI. V gave up 6 bases and J gave up 1 base, with 10 bases separating them. There are 14 residues in the CDR3. The CDR3 is CASRRGTSNQPQHF. CDR3 DNA: TGTGCCAGCAGAAGGGGGACGAGCAATCAGCCCCAGCATTTT.

This chain joins TRBV19 and TRBJ1-2; D is unresolved. This CDR3 has 11 amino acids. Germline V gene data show CDR1 as LNHDA and CDR2 as SQIVND (reference sequence). Trimming took 7 bases from V and 4 from J, leaving 7 bases between them. The CDR3 loop is CASNSPYGYTF. In DNA, the CDR3 is TGTGCCAGTAACAGTCCCTATGGCTACACCTTC.

The chain joins TRBV30 to TRBJ2-3, with TRBD2 matching over 11 bases. The CDR3 runs to 15 residues. The J segment lost 2 bases and the V segment lost 2 bases, leaving 3 bases of the junction unmatched. Germline values: CDR1 GTSNPN, CDR2 SVGIG (reference sequence). The CDR3 sequence is CAWSRSGGATDTQYF. CDR3 in DNA: TGTGCCTGGAGTCGTAGCGGGGGGGCCACAGATACGCAGTATTTT.

This clone appeared once. This sequence joins TRBV4-1 and TRBJ1-6, with 9 positions matching TRBD1. Germline V gives CDR1 MGHRA, CDR2 YSYEKL. The CDR3 is 16 amino acids. V dropped 4 bases and J dropped 9; count of bases not matched to a gene: 10. CDR3 sequence: CASSPYNDRGFSPLHF. DNA for the CDR3: TGCGCCAGCAGCCCTTACAATGACAGGGGGTTTTCACCCCTCCACTTT.